This TCR beta chain came from a study of shared clonotypes between healthy human individuals. All donors qualified as healthy HIV-negative adults and had experienced no recent acute infections or vaccinations. Trimming stripped 3 bases from V and 5 bases from J, with 14 bases between. Germline V lookup: CDR1 SGHRS, CDR2 YFSETQ. The CDR3 covers 14 residues. Measured with immunoSEQ multiplex PCR; TCRdb has only the in-frame clones, and not every one. The data hold just over 2,000,000 clones, with 85% to 95% observed a single time. The count of this clone is one. The receptor was isolated from a man younger than 35 in good health. Sequencing used naive CD4+ T cells sorted from blood. Noted subset: CD45RA+ positively selected. The chain has TRBV5-1 and TRBJ2-5; D unresolved. The CDR3 reads CASSSVPPQETQYF. In DNA form, the CDR3 reads TGCGCCAGCAGCTCGGTGCCACCTCAGGAGACCCAGTACTTC.